This is a list of T cell receptor beta chains from one sample in a study of CXCR3-negative and CXCR3-positive naive CD8 T cells. From its re-call of the 5' RACE reads, TCRdb lists each CDR3 protein once, without DNA. In total, the table holds about 85,000 distinct CDR3 sequences. The sample consisted of naive CXCR3+ CD8+ T cells from blood. These receptors all come from a human donor in good health. Some clones in this sample may be carry-over from other donors' samples. CDR3s include the opening cysteine and the closing phenylalanine or tryptophan.

v_call,j_call,cdr3_aa
TRBV18,TRBJ1-2,CASSQENPGAPGYTF
TRBV5-6,TRBJ2-1,CASSETGWNEQFF
TRBV14,TRBJ2-1,CASGPIGTVNYNEQFF
TRBV28,TRBJ2-1,CASRETSVLTNEQFF
TRBV2,TRBJ1-3,CASLDRFSGNTIYF
TRBV12-3/TRBV12-4,TRBJ2-1,CASSDGGGVSYNEQFF
TRBV21-1,TRBJ1-4,CASSPRLTEKLFF
TRBV18,TRBJ1-4,CASSSPGTGDYEKLFF
TRBV7-2,TRBJ2-1,CASSYGGYNEQFF
TRBV30,TRBJ2-1,CAWSKLVNEQFF
TRBV20-1,TRBJ2-5,CSATSPGTRVGETQYF
TRBV29-1,TRBJ2-7,CSVEDRSATAPSYEQYF
TRBV20-1,TRBJ2-7,CSAGSRDSDYEQYF
TRBV29-1,TRBJ2-7,CSVVTGDSYEQYF